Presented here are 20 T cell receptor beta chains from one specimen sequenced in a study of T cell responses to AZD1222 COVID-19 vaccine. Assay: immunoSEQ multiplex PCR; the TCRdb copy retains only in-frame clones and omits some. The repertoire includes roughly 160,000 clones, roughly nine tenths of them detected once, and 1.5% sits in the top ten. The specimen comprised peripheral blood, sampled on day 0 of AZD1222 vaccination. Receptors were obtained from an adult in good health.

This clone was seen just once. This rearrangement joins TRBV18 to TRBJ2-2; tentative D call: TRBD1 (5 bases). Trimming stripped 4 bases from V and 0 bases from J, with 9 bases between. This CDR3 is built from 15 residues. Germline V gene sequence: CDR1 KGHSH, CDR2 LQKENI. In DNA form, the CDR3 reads TGTGCCAGCTCACACAGGCCCGCGAACACCGGGGAGCTGTTTTTT. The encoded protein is CASSHRPANTGELFF. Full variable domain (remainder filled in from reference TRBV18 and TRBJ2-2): NAGVMQNPRHLVRRRGQEARLRCSPMKGHSHVYWYRQLPEEGLKFMVYLQKENIIDESGMPKERFSAEFPKEGPSILRIQQVVRGDSAAYFCASSHRPANTGELFFGEGSRLTVL.

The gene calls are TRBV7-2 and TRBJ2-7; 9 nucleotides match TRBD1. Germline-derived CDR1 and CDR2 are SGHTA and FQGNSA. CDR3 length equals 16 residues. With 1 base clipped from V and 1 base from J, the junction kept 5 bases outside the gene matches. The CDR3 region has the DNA TGTGCCAGCAGCTTAGGAGGCGGGACAGGGTCCTACGAGCAGTACTTC. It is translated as CASSLGGGTGSYEQYF.

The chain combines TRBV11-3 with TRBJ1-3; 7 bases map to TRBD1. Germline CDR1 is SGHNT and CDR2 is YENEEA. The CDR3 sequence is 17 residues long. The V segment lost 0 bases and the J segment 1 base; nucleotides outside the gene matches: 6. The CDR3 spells CASSLDPGGWSGNTIYF. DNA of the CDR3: TGTGCCAGCAGCTTAGATCCAGGGGGATGGTCTGGAAACACCATATATTTT.

In nucleotides, the CDR3 is TGCGCCAGCAGCCAAGAAGACTACACCCGGGTCCAAGAGACCCAGTACTTC. It encodes CASSQEDYTRVQETQYF. The chain has TRBV4-3 and TRBJ2-5; maybe TRBD2 (5 bases). This CDR3 contains 17 residues. V was trimmed by 0 bases and J by 1 base, leaving 15 bases between them. Germline-derived CDR1 and CDR2 are LGHNA and YSLEER.

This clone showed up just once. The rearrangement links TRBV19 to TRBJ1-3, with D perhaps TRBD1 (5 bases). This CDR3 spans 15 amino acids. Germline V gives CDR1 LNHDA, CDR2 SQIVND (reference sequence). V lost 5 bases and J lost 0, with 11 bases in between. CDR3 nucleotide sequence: TGTGCCAGTAGTCCGACAGTTAACTCTGGAAACACCATATATTTT. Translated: CASSPTVNSGNTIYF.

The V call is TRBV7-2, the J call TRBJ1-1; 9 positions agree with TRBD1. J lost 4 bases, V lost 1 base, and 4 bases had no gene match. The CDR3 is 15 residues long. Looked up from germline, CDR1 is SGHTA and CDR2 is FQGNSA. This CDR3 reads CASSLVVGQGTEAFF. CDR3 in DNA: TGTGCCAGCAGCTTAGTGGTGGGACAGGGCACTGAAGCTTTCTTT.

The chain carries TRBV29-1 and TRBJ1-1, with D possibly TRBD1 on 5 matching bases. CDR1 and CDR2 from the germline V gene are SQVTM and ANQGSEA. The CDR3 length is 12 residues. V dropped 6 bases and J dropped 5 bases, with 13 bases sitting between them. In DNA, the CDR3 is TGCAGCGTAGGCAGGGTACGGACTGAAGCTTTCTTT. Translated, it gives CSVGRVRTEAFF.

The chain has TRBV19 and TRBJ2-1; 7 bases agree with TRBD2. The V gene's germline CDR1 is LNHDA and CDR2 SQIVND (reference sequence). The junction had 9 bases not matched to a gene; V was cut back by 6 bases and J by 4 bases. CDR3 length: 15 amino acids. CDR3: CASSDLAGEYNEQFF. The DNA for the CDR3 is TGTGCCAGTAGCGACCTGGCGGGGGAGTACAATGAGCAGTTCTTC.

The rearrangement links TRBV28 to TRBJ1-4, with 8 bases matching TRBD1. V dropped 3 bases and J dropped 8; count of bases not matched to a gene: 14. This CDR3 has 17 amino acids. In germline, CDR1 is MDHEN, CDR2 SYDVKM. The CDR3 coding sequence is TGTGCCAGCAGTTTGGGTCGATCAGGGGGCCGAGGGGAAAAACTGTTTTTT. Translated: CASSLGRSGGRGEKLFF.

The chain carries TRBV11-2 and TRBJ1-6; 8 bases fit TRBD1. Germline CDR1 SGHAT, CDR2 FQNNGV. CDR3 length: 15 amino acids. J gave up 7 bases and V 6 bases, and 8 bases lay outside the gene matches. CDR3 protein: CASSPTGGYNSPLHF. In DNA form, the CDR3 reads TGTGCCAGCAGTCCAACAGGGGGATACAATTCACCCCTCCACTTT.

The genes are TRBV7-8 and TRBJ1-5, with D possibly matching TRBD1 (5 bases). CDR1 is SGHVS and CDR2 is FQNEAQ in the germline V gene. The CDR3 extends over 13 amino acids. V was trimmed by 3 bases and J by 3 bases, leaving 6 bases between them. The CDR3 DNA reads TGTGCCAGCAGCTTGGGGCACAATCAGCCCCAGCATTTT. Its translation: CASSLGHNQPQHF.

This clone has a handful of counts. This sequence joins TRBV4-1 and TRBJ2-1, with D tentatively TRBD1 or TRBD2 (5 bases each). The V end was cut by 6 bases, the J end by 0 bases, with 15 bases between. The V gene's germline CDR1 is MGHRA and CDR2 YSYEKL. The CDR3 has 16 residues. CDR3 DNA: TGCGCCAGCAGAAAGGGACCAGCACTCTCCTACAATGAGCAGTTCTTC. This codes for CASRKGPALSYNEQFF.

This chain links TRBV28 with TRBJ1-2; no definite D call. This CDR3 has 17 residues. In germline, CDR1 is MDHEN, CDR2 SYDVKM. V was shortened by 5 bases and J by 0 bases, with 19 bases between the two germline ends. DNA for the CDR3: TGTGCCAGCAGTCCCGAATGGGTGGCAGCCACTAACTATGGCTACACCTTC. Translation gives CASSPEWVAATNYGYTF.

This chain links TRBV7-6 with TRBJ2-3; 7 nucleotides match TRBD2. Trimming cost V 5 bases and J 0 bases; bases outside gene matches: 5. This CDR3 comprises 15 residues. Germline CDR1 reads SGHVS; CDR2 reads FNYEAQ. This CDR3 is CASSDLAESTDTQYF. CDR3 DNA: TGTGCCAGCAGCGACCTAGCGGAAAGCACAGATACGCAGTATTTT.

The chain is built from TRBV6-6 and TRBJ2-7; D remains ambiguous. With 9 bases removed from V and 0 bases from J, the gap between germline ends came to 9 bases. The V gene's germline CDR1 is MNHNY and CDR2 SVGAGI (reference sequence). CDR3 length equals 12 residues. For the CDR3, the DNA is TGTGCCAGGGACGGAAGCTCCTACGAGCAGTACTTC. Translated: CARDGSSYEQYF.

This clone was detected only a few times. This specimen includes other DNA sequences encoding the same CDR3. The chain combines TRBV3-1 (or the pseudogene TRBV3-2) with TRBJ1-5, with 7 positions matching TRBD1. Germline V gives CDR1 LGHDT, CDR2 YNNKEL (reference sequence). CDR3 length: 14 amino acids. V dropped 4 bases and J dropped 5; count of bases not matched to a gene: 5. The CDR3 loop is CASSPGTAYQPQHF. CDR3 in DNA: TGTGCCAGCAGCCCCGGGACAGCCTATCAGCCCCAGCATTTT.

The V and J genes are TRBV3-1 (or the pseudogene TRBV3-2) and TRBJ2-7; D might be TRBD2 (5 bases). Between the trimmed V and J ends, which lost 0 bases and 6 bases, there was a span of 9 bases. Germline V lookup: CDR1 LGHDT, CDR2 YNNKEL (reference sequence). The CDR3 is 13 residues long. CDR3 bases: TGTGCCAGCAGCCAAGATCCCGAGGGCGAGCAGTACTTC. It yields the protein CASSQDPEGEQYF.

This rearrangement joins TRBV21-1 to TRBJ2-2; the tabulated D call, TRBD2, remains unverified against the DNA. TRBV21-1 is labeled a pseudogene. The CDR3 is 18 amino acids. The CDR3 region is CASSKGFREAENTGELFF. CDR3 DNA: TGTGCCAGCAGCAAAGGCTTCAGGGAGGCCGAGAACACCGGGGAGCTGTTTTTT.

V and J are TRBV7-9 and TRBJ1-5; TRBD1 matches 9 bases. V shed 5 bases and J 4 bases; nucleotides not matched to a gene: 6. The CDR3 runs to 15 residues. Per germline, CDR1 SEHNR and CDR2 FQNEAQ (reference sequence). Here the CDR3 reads CASSRTGGVNQPQHF. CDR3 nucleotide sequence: TGTGCCAGCAGCCGTACAGGGGGCGTTAATCAGCCCCAGCATTTT.

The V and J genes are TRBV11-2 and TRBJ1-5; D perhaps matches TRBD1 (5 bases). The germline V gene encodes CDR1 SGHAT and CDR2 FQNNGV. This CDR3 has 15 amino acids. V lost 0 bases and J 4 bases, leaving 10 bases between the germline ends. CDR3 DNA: TGTGCCAGCAGCTTAGACACAGGTGGAAATCAGCCCCAGCATTTT. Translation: CASSLDTGGNQPQHF.